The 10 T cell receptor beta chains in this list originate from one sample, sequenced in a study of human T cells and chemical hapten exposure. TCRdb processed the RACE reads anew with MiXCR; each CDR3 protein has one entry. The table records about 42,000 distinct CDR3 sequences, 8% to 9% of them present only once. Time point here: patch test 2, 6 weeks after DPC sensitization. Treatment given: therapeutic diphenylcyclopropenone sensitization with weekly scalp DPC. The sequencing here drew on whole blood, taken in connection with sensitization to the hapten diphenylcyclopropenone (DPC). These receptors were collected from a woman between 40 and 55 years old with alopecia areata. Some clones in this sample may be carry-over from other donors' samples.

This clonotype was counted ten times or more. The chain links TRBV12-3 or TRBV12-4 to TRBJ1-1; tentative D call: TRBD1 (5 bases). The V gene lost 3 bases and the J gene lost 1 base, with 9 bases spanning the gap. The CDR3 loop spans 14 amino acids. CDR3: CASSLGTANTEAFF. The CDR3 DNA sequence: TGTGCCAGCAGTTTGGGGACGGCGAACACTGAAGCTTTCTTT.

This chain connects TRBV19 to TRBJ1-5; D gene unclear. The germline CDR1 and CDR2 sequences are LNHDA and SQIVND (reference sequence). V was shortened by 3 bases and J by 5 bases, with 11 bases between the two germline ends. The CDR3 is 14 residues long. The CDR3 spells CASSIPGSYQPQHF. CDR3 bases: TGTGCCAGTAGTATCCCGGGATCATATCAGCCCCAGCATTTT.

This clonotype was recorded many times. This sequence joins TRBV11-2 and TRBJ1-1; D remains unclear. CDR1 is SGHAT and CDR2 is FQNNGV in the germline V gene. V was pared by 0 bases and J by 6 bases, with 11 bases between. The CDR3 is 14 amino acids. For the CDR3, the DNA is TGTGCCAGCAGCTTAGACAGGCCCCTGGCTGAAGCTTTCTTT. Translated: CASSLDRPLAEAFF.

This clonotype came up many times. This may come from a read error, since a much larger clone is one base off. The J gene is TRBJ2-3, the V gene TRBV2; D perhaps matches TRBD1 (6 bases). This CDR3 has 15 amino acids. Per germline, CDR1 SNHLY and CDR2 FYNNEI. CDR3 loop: CVSSPGTSSTDTQYF. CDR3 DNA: TGTGTCAGCAGCCCTGGGACATCTAGCACAGATACGCAGTATTTT.

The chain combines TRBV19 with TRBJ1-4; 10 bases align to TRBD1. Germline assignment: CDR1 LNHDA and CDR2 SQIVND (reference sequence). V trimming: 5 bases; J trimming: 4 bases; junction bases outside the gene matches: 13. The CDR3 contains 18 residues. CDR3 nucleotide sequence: TGTGCCAGTAGTGACCGGGACAGGGGCCTTCTTTATAATGAAAAACTGTTTTTT. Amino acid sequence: CASSDRDRGLLYNEKLFF.

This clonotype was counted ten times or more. This CDR3 is CASSPGTAYYNEQFF. For the CDR3, the DNA is TGTGCCAGCAGCCCCGGGACTGCGTATTACAATGAGCAGTTCTTC. This rearrangement joins TRBV2 to TRBJ2-1; a weak D match, TRBD2 (6 bases). Trimming cost V 6 bases and J 4 bases, with 16 bases left between them. This CDR3 is built from 15 residues. CDR1 and CDR2 (germline): SNHLY, FYNNEI.

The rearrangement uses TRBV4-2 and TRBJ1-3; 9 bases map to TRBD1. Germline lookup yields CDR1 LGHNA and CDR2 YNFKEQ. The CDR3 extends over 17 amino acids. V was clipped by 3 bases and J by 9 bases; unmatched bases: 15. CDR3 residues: CASSQGTGTGNGGTIYF. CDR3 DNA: TGTGCCAGCAGCCAGGGAACCGGGACAGGGAACGGGGGCACCATATATTTT.

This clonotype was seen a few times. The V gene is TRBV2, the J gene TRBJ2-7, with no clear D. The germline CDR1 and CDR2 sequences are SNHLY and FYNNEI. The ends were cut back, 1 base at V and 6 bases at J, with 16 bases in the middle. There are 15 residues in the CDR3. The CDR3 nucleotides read TGTGCCAGCAGTGAAGGCCCCCCCCGACTCCTCGAGCAGTACTTC. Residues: CASSEGPPRLLEQYF.

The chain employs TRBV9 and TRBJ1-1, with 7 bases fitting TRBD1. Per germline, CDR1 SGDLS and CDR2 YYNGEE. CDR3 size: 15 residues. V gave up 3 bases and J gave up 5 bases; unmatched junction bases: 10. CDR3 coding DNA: TGTGCCAGCAGCGCGGGACAGAGCCTCTCGACTGAAGCTTTCTTT. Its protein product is CASSAGQSLSTEAFF.

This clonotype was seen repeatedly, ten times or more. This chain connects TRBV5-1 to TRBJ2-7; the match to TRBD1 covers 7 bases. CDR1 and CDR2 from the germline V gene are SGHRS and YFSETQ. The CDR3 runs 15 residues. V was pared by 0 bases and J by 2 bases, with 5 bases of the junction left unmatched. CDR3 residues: CASSLGPGQPYEQYF. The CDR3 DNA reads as TGCGCCAGCAGCTTGGGCCCGGGACAGCCCTACGAGCAGTACTTC.